The 9 T cell receptor beta chains below were found in one sample sequenced in a study of blood T cell repertoires in COVID-19. The repertoire was sequenced with immunoSEQ multiplex PCR; TCRdb's copy has only in-frame clones and lacks some. The sample lists fewer than 450,000 clones, about 90% occurring once. Sequencing was performed on PBMCs or T cells enriched from blood (not recorded which). The receptor source for this set is a man aged 18 to 29 who had recovered from COVID-19.

The genes are TRBV19 and TRBJ1-2, with TRBD1 matching 7 bases. The CDR3 sequence is 13 residues long. Germline V lookup: CDR1 LNHDA, CDR2 SQIVND (reference sequence). J was trimmed by 0 bases and V by 9 bases; bases with no gene match: 4. The DNA of the CDR3 is TGTGCCAGCTGGGACAGAACTAACTATGGCTACACCTTC. Its translation is CASWDRTNYGYTF.

The chain carries TRBV2 and TRBJ2-1, with D unclear. Between the trimmed V and J ends, which lost 6 bases and 6 bases, there was a span of 15 bases. The CDR3 contains 14 residues. Germline assignment: CDR1 SNHLY and CDR2 FYNNEI. The CDR3 spells CASSPLGRTNEQFF. The CDR3 DNA is TGTGCCAGCAGCCCCCTTGGGCGTACCAATGAGCAGTTCTTC.

This clone appeared a single time. The chain combines TRBV19 with TRBJ1-1; D is unresolved. CDR1 and CDR2 (germline): LNHDA, SQIVND (reference sequence). The CDR3 runs to 14 residues. Between the trimmed V and J ends, which lost 8 bases and 0 bases, there was a span of 13 bases. CDR3 loop: CASDRGGLNTEAFF. The CDR3 DNA follows: TGTGCCAGTGATCGGGGAGGCTTGAACACTGAAGCTTTCTTT.

The J gene is TRBJ1-2, the V gene TRBV12-3 or TRBV12-4; D gene ambiguous. V was shortened by 3 bases and J by 0 bases, with 5 bases between the two germline ends. The CDR3 consists of 13 residues. The CDR3 nucleotides read TGTGCCAGCAGTTTTAGAGCTAACTATGGCTACACCTTC. Protein: CASSFRANYGYTF.

The chain joins TRBV14 to TRBJ1-1, with 8 bases fitting TRBD1. CDR1 and CDR2 from the germline V gene are SGHDN and FVKESK. The CDR3 is made up of 15 amino acids. The V segment lost 4 bases and the J segment 1 base; nucleotides outside the gene matches: 5. The CDR3 bases are TGTGCCAGCAGCCCAGGGGGCTTAGAGAACACTGAAGCTTTCTTT. This translates into CASSPGGLENTEAFF.

The chain has TRBV19 and TRBJ2-1; D perhaps matches TRBD2 (5 bases). The CDR3 spans 18 residues. Germline CDR1 reads LNHDA; CDR2 reads SQIVND (reference sequence). V was pared by 10 bases and J by 5 bases, with 30 bases between. CDR3 DNA: TGTGCCACCTCGTCGACTCCAAATTGGCGGGCTGACAACAATGAGCAGTTCTTC. Translation: CATSSTPNWRADNNEQFF.

The CDR3 DNA is TGTGCCAGCAGTTCCAGTGCGGTGAACACTGAAGCTTTCTTT. This gives the protein CASSSSAVNTEAFF. The rearrangement joins TRBV28 to TRBJ1-1; no firm D call. This CDR3 contains 14 residues. Per the germline V gene, CDR1 is MDHEN and CDR2 is SYDVKM. Trimming removed 4 bases from V and 0 bases from J, with 9 bases in between.

The rearrangement uses TRBV6-5 and TRBJ1-1; a possible D gene is TRBD1 (6 bases). Germline V gene sequence: CDR1 MNHEY, CDR2 SVGAGI. The CDR3 runs 10 residues. Trimming stripped 8 bases from V and 12 bases from J, with 13 bases between. CDR3 loop: CASAGEPTFF. As DNA, the CDR3 is TGTGCCAGCGCAGGGGAACCGACTTTCTTT.

This chain connects TRBV25-1 to TRBJ1-2; 7 bases align to TRBD1. Trimming cost V 4 bases and J 2 bases; bases outside gene matches: 7. CDR3 length: 15 residues. Germline lookup yields CDR1 MGHDK and CDR2 SYGVNS. CDR3 DNA sequence: TGTGCCAGCAGTGGGACAGGCCCAACGAACTATGGCTACACCTTC. Translating it yields CASSGTGPTNYGYTF.